The 10 T cell receptor beta chains listed next were all sequenced from one sample in a study of radiotherapy plus CTLA-4 blockade in lung cancer. Some clones are missing from TCRdb's copy, which holds only in-frame ones; the method was immunoSEQ multiplex PCR. The sample shows fewer than 40,000 clones, more than 75% of them seen only once. Sequencing used peripheral blood, obtained from a patient treated with radiotherapy plus ipilimumab. The receptors shown here come from a human donor with non-small cell lung cancer that progressed on radiotherapy plus ipilimumab.

The J gene is TRBJ1-2, the V gene TRBV9; no reliable D call. The CDR3 length is 16 residues. V lost 0 bases, J lost 0 bases, and 12 bases lay in between. Germline CDR1 is SGDLS and CDR2 is YYNGEE. CDR3 amino acids: CASSVAGQVANYGYTF. The DNA for the CDR3 is TGTGCCAGCAGCGTAGCTGGGCAGGTTGCTAACTATGGCTACACCTTC.

V and J are TRBV2 and TRBJ2-7; 8 positions match TRBD2. V shed 0 bases, J shed 6 bases, and the junction held 7 bases outside the gene matches. CDR1 SNHLY and CDR2 FYNNEI come from the germline V gene. This CDR3 is built from 15 residues. The CDR3 region is CASSEAPAGLAEQYF. The CDR3 bases are TGTGCCAGCAGTGAAGCCCCGGCAGGACTAGCCGAGCAGTACTTC.

This clone has more than one count but fewer than ten. With a far larger clone one base away, a read error is the likely cause. Distinct nucleotide sequences in the sample also encode this CDR3. The V call is TRBV5-1, the J call TRBJ1-1; D unresolved. Germline V gives CDR1 SGHRS, CDR2 YFSETQ. The CDR3 is 13 amino acids. V dropped 1 base and J dropped 0 bases, with 4 bases sitting between them. Written as DNA, the CDR3 is TGCGCCAGCAGCTTGCTATTGAACACTGAAGCTTTCTTT. Its translation is CASSLLLNTEAFF.

CDR3 nucleotides: TGCGCCAGCAGCGGACAGGGCGGCGAAAAACTGTTTTTT. Encoded protein: CASSGQGGEKLFF. The gene calls are TRBV5-1 and TRBJ1-4, with TRBD1 matching 8 bases. The germline V gene encodes CDR1 SGHRS and CDR2 YFSETQ. This CDR3 region has 13 residues. J gave up 8 bases and V 4 bases, and 4 bases lay outside the gene matches.

The chain carries TRBV11-2 and TRBJ2-1; 8 bases match TRBD2. The length of the CDR3 is 13 residues. Germline V CDR1 and CDR2: SGHAT, FQNNGV. The V and J ends lost 5 bases and 10 bases, in that order; junction bases with no gene match: 7. CDR3 sequence: CASSPGLALEQFF. The CDR3 bases are TGTGCCAGCAGCCCTGGACTAGCCCTAGAGCAGTTCTTC.

V and J are TRBV5-8 and TRBJ1-4, with 9 bases that match TRBD1. The V gene's germline CDR1 is SGHTS and CDR2 YDEGEE. The CDR3 is 16 amino acids. V shed 4 bases and J 8 bases; nucleotides not matched to a gene: 12. CDR3 sequence reads: CASSEGTGTRWEKLFF. CDR3 coding DNA: TGTGCCAGCAGCGAGGGGACAGGGACCAGATGGGAAAAACTGTTTTTT.

The rearrangement uses TRBV19 and TRBJ2-5; D remains ambiguous. The J call is uncertain, as TRBJ2-7 better fits the DNA end. Germline CDR1 is LNHDA and CDR2 is SQIVND (reference sequence). There are 11 residues in the CDR3. In DNA, the CDR3 is TGTGCCAGTGGTACCGCCTACGAGCAGTACTTC. Protein product: CASGTAYEQYF.

The V call is TRBV9, the J call TRBJ2-1, with TRBD2 as a possible D gene (5 bases). The germline V gene encodes CDR1 SGDLS and CDR2 YYNGEE. This CDR3 contains 15 residues. Between the trimmed V and J ends, which lost 1 base and 6 bases, there was a span of 14 bases. CDR3: CASSVSGFAGNEQFF. The DNA of the CDR3 is TGTGCCAGCAGCGTATCCGGGTTCGCGGGCAATGAGCAGTTCTTC.

The rearrangement joins TRBV6-1 to TRBJ1-5; D may be TRBD1 (5 bases). The V gene lost 6 bases and the J gene lost 7 bases, with 16 bases spanning the gap. Looked up from germline, CDR1 is MNHNS and CDR2 is SASEGT. CDR3 size: 14 residues. The CDR3 protein is CASSLGGTSQPQHF. The CDR3 coding sequence is TGTGCCAGCAGCCTTGGAGGGACCAGCCAGCCCCAGCATTTT.

The genes are TRBV5-4 and TRBJ2-1, with 8 positions matching TRBD1. The CDR3 consists of 14 residues. With V trimmed by 3 bases and J by 6 bases, 5 bases remained unmatched. CDR1 is SGHNT, CDR2 YYREEE, per germline (reference sequence). The CDR3 DNA sequence: TGTGCCAGCAGCTGGCGGGACAGGAGCAATGAGCAGTTCTTC. Translating it yields CASSWRDRSNEQFF.